Listed below are T cell receptor beta chains from one sample, sequenced in a study of technical replicates of blood from several donors. Assay used: immunoSEQ multiplex PCR; TCRdb lists only in-frame clones, some missing. The sample lists 75,000 to 95,000 clones, 90% to 95% occurring once. Material: T cells isolated from PBMCs. These receptors came from a human donor in good health. The CDR3 runs from the conserved cysteine through the conserved F or W. A D gene is named only where the DNA matches it firmly. The listing skips clone size in some rows; elsewhere it reads once, few, many or a size class.

D gene,J gene,CDR3 length,clone size,V gene,CDR3 DNA,CDR3 protein
TRBD1,TRBJ2-7,15,-,TRBV18,TGTGCCAGCTCGGGGGGACAGGGGTCAAACTACGAGCAGTACTTC,CASSGGQGSNYEQYF
TRBD1,TRBJ2-4,15,-,TRBV7-9,TGTGCCAGCAGCTTAGGACAGGGGCCCAAAAACATTCAGTACTTC,CASSLGQGPKNIQYF
-,TRBJ1-1,14,few,TRBV2,TGTGCCAGCAGTGATATGGGTTGGAGCACTGAAGCTTTCTTT,CASSDMGWSTEAFF
TRBD2,TRBJ2-2,16,-,TRBV19,TGTGCCAGTAATCCCCGTACGGGAGGGAGGACCGGGGAGCTGTTTTTT,CASNPRTGGRTGELFF
TRBD2,TRBJ2-1,18,-,TRBV4-1,TGCGCCAGCAGCCAAGCACGGACTAGCGGCACCCCCTACAATGAGCAGTTCTTC,CASSQARTSGTPYNEQFF
-,TRBJ2-7,11,-,TRBV28,TGTGCCAGCAGTTACGGGGGAGAGCAGTACTTC,CASSYGGEQYF
-,TRBJ2-3,12,-,TRBV10-3,TGTGCCATCAGTTCTAGCACAGATACGCAGTATTTT,CAISSSTDTQYF
-,TRBJ2-1,18,-,TRBV6-1,TGTGCCAGCAGTGAAGGGTGGAGGGTATCGGTTAAGAACAATGAGCAGTTCTTC,CASSEGWRVSVKNNEQFF
TRBD1,TRBJ2-7,15,-,TRBV5-4,TGTGCCAGCAGCGGATGGACAGGGGGTAACTACGAGCAGTACTTC,CASSGWTGGNYEQYF
-,TRBJ1-2,14,-,TRBV6-1,TGTGCCAGCTCGGGACTCCTGATCGATTATGGCTACACCTTC,CASSGLLIDYGYTF
TRBD1,TRBJ1-1,15,-,TRBV25-1,TGTGCCAGCAGTGGGCTGGGACAGCCCGGGACTGAAGCTTTCTTT,CASSGLGQPGTEAFF
-,TRBJ1-1,13,-,TRBV29-1,TGCAGCGTTGTAGGACAGCCGAACACTGAAGCTTTCTTT,CSVVGQPNTEAFF
-,TRBJ2-4,19,-,TRBV19,TGTGCCAGTAGTATAAGGGGGGACAGCCCTTCTGGAGCCAAAAACATTCAGTACTTC,CASSIRGDSPSGAKNIQYF
TRBD2,TRBJ2-7,14,-,TRBV4-1,TGCGCCAGCAGCCAGCGAGCGGGGGCTTACGAGCAGTACTTC,CASSQRAGAYEQYF
-,TRBJ1-5,13,-,TRBV6-6,TGTGCCAGCAGAGCCTGGAGTGATCAGCCCCAGCATTTT,CASRAWSDQPQHF
-,TRBJ2-1,15,-,TRBV6-4,TGTGCCAGCAGTGAGGGCAGTGAGCCCTACAATGAGCAGTTCTTC,CASSEGSEPYNEQFF
TRBD1,TRBJ1-6,15,-,TRBV7-9,TGTGCCAGCAGCTCGCAGGGGGCAAGGAATTCACCCCTCCACTTT,CASSSQGARNSPLHF
TRBD2,TRBJ2-7,15,once,TRBV4-1,TGCGCCAGCAGCCATACTAGCGGGAGGGCCGGGGAGCAGTACTTC,CASSHTSGRAGEQYF
-,TRBJ2-1,17,-,TRBV9,TGTGCCAGCAGCGTAGGGGGAGCGAAAAACTCCTACAATGAGCAGTTCTTC,CASSVGGAKNSYNEQFF
-,TRBJ1-2,12,-,TRBV13,TGTGCCAGCAGCCTACGAGGAGTTGGCTACACCTTC,CASSLRGVGYTF
-,TRBJ1-5,13,-,TRBV18,TGTGCCAGCTCACCAGGTCGGAATCAGCCCCAGCATTTT,CASSPGRNQPQHF
-,TRBJ1-1,12,-,TRBV6-5,TGTGCCAGCTCAAGGGGGGGTACTGAAGCTTTCTTT,CASSRGGTEAFF
-,TRBJ2-5,15,-,TRBV4-1,TGCGCCAGCAGCCCTAACGAAGGGGTGGAAGAGACCCAGTACTTC,CASSPNEGVEETQYF
TRBD2,TRBJ2-7,14,-,TRBV7-9,TGTGCCAGCAGCTCCCGGACTAGCGGTTACGAGCAGTACTTC,CASSSRTSGYEQYF
-,TRBJ1-4,17,-,TRBV11-2,TGTGCCAGCAGCTTAGGCCCGGAACAGGGACGGCGGGAAAAACTGTTTTTT,CASSLGPEQGRREKLFF
TRBD2,TRBJ2-7,17,once,TRBV27,TGTGCCAGCAGCTTAAGTTCGGGAGCGGGGTGGCCCTACGAGCAGTACTTC,CASSLSSGAGWPYEQYF
-,TRBJ2-4,13,once,TRBV6-6,TGTGCCAGCCTTGGAGATGCCAAAAACATTCAGTACTTC,CASLGDAKNIQYF
-,TRBJ1-3,15,-,TRBV5-8,TGTGCCAGCAGCTTGTCCGGTGGGCCTGGAAACACCATATATTTT,CASSLSGGPGNTIYF
-,TRBJ2-1,13,-,TRBV18,TGTGCCAGCTCACCACGACAGGAAAATGAGCAGTTCTTC,CASSPRQENEQFF
-,TRBJ2-1,14,-,TRBV5-1,TGCGCCAGCAGCCGCACAGATCCCTACAATGAGCAGTTCTTC,CASSRTDPYNEQFF
-,TRBJ2-3,18,-,TRBV27,TGTGCCAGCAGTTTAACGCTCGGGGGTGGTCAGGGCACAGATACGCAGTATTTT,CASSLTLGGGQGTDTQYF
-,TRBJ2-3,13,-,TRBV4-1,TGCGCCAGCAGCCACAGGCTCACAGATACGCAGTATTTT,CASSHRLTDTQYF
TRBD1,TRBJ1-5,14,-,TRBV6-4,TGTGCCAGCAGTGACGGGACAGGGGGCCAGCCCCAGCATTTT,CASSDGTGGQPQHF
-,TRBJ1-1,11,-,TRBV6-6,TGTGCCAGCAGTTACGGCCCTGAAGCTTTCTTT,CASSYGPEAFF
-,TRBJ1-4,17,-,TRBV19,TGTGCCAGTAGTCGGGACAAGGGGTCTGGATATGTTGAAAAACTGTTTTTT,CASSRDKGSGYVEKLFF
TRBD1,TRBJ2-2,16,-,TRBV4-1,TGCGCCAGCAGCCAAGCCCGGACAGGGGATGCCGGGGAGCTGTTTTTT,CASSQARTGDAGELFF
TRBD1,TRBJ1-5,16,once,TRBV7-9,TGTGCCAGCAGCCTGACAGGGCCCTCGGGCAATCAGCCCCAGCATTTT,CASSLTGPSGNQPQHF
-,TRBJ1-4,16,-,TRBV15,TGTGCCACCAGCAGAGCGGTTCTCGCAACTAATGAAAAACTGTTTTTT,CATSRAVLATNEKLFF
-,TRBJ2-4,15,-,TRBV18,TGTGCCAGCTCACTTCCAGTAGGAGTTTTGGGCATTCAGTACTTC,CASSLPVGVLGIQYF
-,TRBJ2-7,15,once,TRBV5-8,TGTGCCAGCAGCTTGGGGGGGGTACGCCCCTACGAGCAGTACTTC,CASSLGGVRPYEQYF
-,TRBJ2-7,14,-,TRBV11-2,TGTGCCAGCAGCGTTACCCGAGGGCCCTACGAGCAGTACTTC,CASSVTRGPYEQYF